One T cell receptor beta chain is described in this entry. Which antigen it targets is not known. No qualities accompany the bases; no much larger clone lies one base away. The data stem from a study of cytomegalovirus exposure and HLA in healthy donors (dated by TCRdb to about 2017). Some background on the complete study: An earlier analysis of a few hundred of the donors reported 250 to 350 Gb of sequence data and 117 million unique TCR beta sequences obtained from about 179 million T cells. An early release that covered some 640 HLA-typed donors contained approximately 300 gigabases of sequencing data and 85 million to 100 million unique TCR sequences. The genetic ancestry cluster associated with self-reported Caucasian donors included over 80% of the roughly 400 genotyped donors. The aim of the study was to test whether cataloging public T cell receptors could identify signatures of past pathogen exposure. The T cell repertoires of around 730 subjects were profiled by immunosequencing and related to cytomegalovirus serostatus. In addition to the first cohort of roughly 700 subjects, a separate validation cohort of under 150 different subjects was used. High-throughput TCR immunosequencing, statistical association of individual TCRs with disease status, and machine learning were combined to predict cytomegalovirus infection status. In a later analysis, previously published TCR beta repertoires from several hundred donors were re-analyzed and high-resolution HLA genotyping was added so that TCR occurrence patterns could be studied. The later analysis used no new phenotypic data to find candidate immune exposures, relying instead on TCR beta sequences and their occurrence across donors. An earlier analysis of about 600 of the donors used high-throughput TCR beta sequencing to judge whether each TCR beta V gene segment behaved as functional or pseudogenic. Donor age, sex, ethnicity and CMV serostatus were compiled together with the repertoire data. Genome-wide SNP genotypes for about 65% of the 666 donors were used in a later genetic analysis, which treated that subset as a discovery cohort. All discovery cohort repertoires had been generated on a single sequencing platform. Both class I and class II loci were covered by HLA typing, at four-digit resolution. The number of donors typed differed by locus, with roughly 629-640 for A, B, C, DRB1 and DQB1, 522 for DQA1, 600 to 610 for DPA1, and over 400 for DPB1. A few DR-DQ haplotypes were treated as single units for association and clustering because of strong linkage in the cohort. On average, around 240,000 unique TCR beta nucleotide sequences were sequenced per donor among a few hundred genotyped donors of the cohort, with 15% to 20% of those sequences being non-productive.

The cohort was made up of approximately 670 healthy bone marrow donors. At the time of sampling, all cohort members were nominally healthy, though unrecorded immune exposures were likely present. The donor was CMV seronegative and belonged to the group of several hundred seronegative cohort members. Every donor gave a peripheral blood sample, and the peripheral blood mononuclear cells from that sample were used for TCR beta sequencing. The Qiagen DNeasy Blood Extraction Kit was used to extract genomic DNA from the blood cell samples. Overall study outcomes, separate from this receptor: In the study, around 150 TCR beta chains were listed as associated with cytomegalovirus. An association between a missense DCLRE1C variant and V-gene and J-gene trimming of TCR beta chains was found in a later genetic analysis and replicated in an independent cohort. In an earlier analysis of around 600 of the donors, most TCR beta V segments were observed in productive rearrangements about 90% or about 30% of the time, broadly matching IMGT annotations. A later analysis found that most CMV-associated TCR beta chains appeared HLA-restricted, with HLA associations seemingly driven largely by CMV exposure. When HLA alleles, especially DR and DQ, strongly co-occurred, TCR associations were difficult to assign to individual alleles. According to the authors, the approach could potentially be generalized to other disease states and immunological phenotypes. Most TCR sequences were observed very rarely across donors, whereas some public TCRs were present in many individuals. Sequencing depth was assumed to be roughly uniform across donors in the presence/absence analyses, though that assumption may not hold. A further reported finding was that TCR beta sequences accurately predicted the HLA-A and HLA-B alleles for most subjects in the first cohort. Because HLA typing was missing for some donors at each locus, association tests included only the typed subset. A later analysis associated some 17,000 TCR beta sequences with specific HLA alleles at a false discovery rate of 0.05. Correlated functional status among segregating V segments might reflect linkage disequilibrium, but an unknown experimental factor could not be ruled out. In vitro tests confirmed that three of the cytomegalovirus-associated TCR beta chains recognize cytomegalovirus antigens. This cohort had only TCR beta chains sequenced, and the lack of alpha or paired-chain data limited which features could be detected. Compared with the roughly 720-donor mean, donors in an Asian-associated ancestry cluster had fewer N-insertions in productive TCRs, according to a later genetic analysis. Some IMGT-functional V segments, including TRBV6-2 and TRBV6-3, could not be distinguished by the 87-base-pair reads and were therefore excluded. In a later analysis, several top co-occurrence clusters were reported to appear linked to parvovirus B19, influenza, CMV and Epstein-Barr virus. In both the original and validation cohorts, the classifier was reported to diagnose cytomegalovirus status with high specificity and sensitivity. Compared with equally common non-associated chains, HLA-associated TCR beta chains in a later analysis were more clonally expanded and had lower generation probabilities. A cluster of highly shared sequence variants was judged likely to represent a technical artifact of the sequencing pipeline. Roughly 17 rarely observed V segments, including chromosome 9 orphons, were excluded from the earlier analysis of several hundred of the donors because counts were too low. A later analysis found that TCR association rates varied across HLA loci, with DRB1 alleles showing the most associated TCRs and HLA-C alleles the fewest. CMV serostatus was the only immune exposure information available for the cohort.

The CDR3 runs 14 residues from the cysteine to the phenylalanine. The read is trimmed to its CDR3 DNA, 42 bases read in frame from base 1. The germline V gene yields LGHNA for CDR1 and YNFKEQ for CDR2. V is cut back by 3 bases and J by 7 bases, with 2 bases in the junction unmatched. Library prep was done by the immunoSEQ multiplex PCR assay. For the multiplex PCR, a mixture combining 60 forward primers for TCR Vbeta segments and 13 reverse primers for TCR Jbeta segments was used. Amplification of the CDR3 region of rearranged TCR beta genes was performed with a multiplex PCR assay on genomic DNA. Amplified TCR beta libraries were sequenced as 87-base-pair reads on the Illumina HiSeq System. Processing in the source paper ran as follows. In a later analysis, tens of millions of unique TCR beta chains were counted across the roughly 610 repertoires, and approximately 11 million of these chains were shared by at least two donors. Raw reads were error-corrected and collapsed into unique sequences by a nearest-neighbor algorithm in which closely related sequences were merged to remove PCR and sequencing errors. CDR3 sequences were aligned to IMGT reference sequences to assign V, D and J gene segments. For a sequence to be retained, a match of at least six nucleotides was required to both a V gene segment and a J gene segment. A rearrangement counted as productive if the CDR3 had no stop codons and remained in frame with V and J, and every other rearrangement counted as non-productive. CDR3 was defined according to IMGT convention as the region running from the second conserved V-encoded cysteine to the conserved J-encoded phenylalanine. In an earlier analysis of roughly 580 of the donors, sequences lacking an unambiguous match to a single V gene segment were excluded. In an earlier analysis of more than 500 of the donors, a V segment was called functional when productive rearrangements were above 56.7%, and segregating when the standard deviation between donors exceeded 5%. A statistical classification framework was developed to diagnose cytomegalovirus status using the catalog of TCR beta chain sequences. In a later analysis, V and J genes were assigned by comparing TCR nucleotide sequences against IMGT/GENE-DB human TR gene sequences. The TCRdist pipeline was used in a later analysis to assign CDR3 sequences and most-parsimonious VDJ recombination scenarios. In a later analysis, every TCR beta chain was defined by the combination of its CDR3 amino acid sequence and its V-gene family, and reads without a unique V-gene family were dropped. In a later analysis, 500 to 650 highly shared, low-generation-probability nucleotide sequences were removed to address suspected cross-contamination and a sequencing artifact. In a later analysis, a clonal expansion index was calculated for each public chain from normalized within-repertoire ranks of inferred template counts. A later analysis computed generation probabilities with a VDJ recombination model fitted to out-of-frame rearrangements, and checked the results against IGoR. A later analysis scored TCR-TCR, TCR-HLA and TCR-CMV co-occurrence with hypergeometric tests, applying a repertoire-size bias correction to TCR pairs. To estimate false discovery rates, a later analysis permuted the HLA or CMV assignments 20 times. A later analysis grouped co-occurring TCRs with DBSCAN, adding TCRdist sequence similarity when clustering within HLA-allele-positive subsets. Repertoires with fewer than 30,000 or more than 120,000 public chains were left out of co-occurrence clustering, as were about five repertoires with anomalous nucleotide sharing. TCRdb limited this immuneACCESS table to in-frame rearrangements with V and J called. A share of clones is missing; checked studies link under half to unresolved V genes, and the rest is unexplained. The DNA was the basis for D and trimming; V, J and clone size are from that table. Present in this sample are about 160,000 clones, around four fifths of which were seen just once. Approximately 1.5% of the sample is taken by the ten largest.

The receptor comes from a woman in her late teens or twenties in good health and CMV-seronegative. The sample was PBMCs. Recombination connected TRBV4-2 to TRBJ1-4; 10 bases in the middle match TRBD1. The CDR3 region: CASSQGQGPEKLFF. In nucleotides, the sequence is TGTGCCAGCAGCCAGGGACAGGGGCCTGAAAAACTGTTTTTT.